Below are 3 T cell receptor beta chains sequenced from a single sample in a study of CD8 T cells in ankylosing spondylitis. TCRdb independently ran MiXCR on the 5' RACE reads; one entry per CDR3 protein. The sample contains roughly 280,000 distinct CDR3 sequences, roughly 20% of which appear only once. Sequenced material: blood, either unsorted or a sorted T cell fraction (not recorded which). These receptors all stem from a male donor with ankylosing spondylitis or in good health (not recorded which).

This clonotype was detected only a few times. The chain combines TRBV12-3 or TRBV12-4 with TRBJ2-7; a weak D match, TRBD2 (5 bases). There are 11 residues in the CDR3. The V and J ends lost 6 bases and 7 bases respectively, with 10 bases between them. The CDR3 DNA is TGTGCCAGCAGCCCGTCGGGGGAGCAGTACGTC. Encoded protein: CASSPSGEQYV.

This clonotype was counted a few times. The gene calls are TRBV5-1 and TRBJ2-1, with D perhaps assigned TRBD1 or TRBD2 (6 bases each). This CDR3 is 15 amino acids long. Deletions cut 5 bases from V and 0 bases from J, with 12 bases between. Germline CDR1 is SGHRS and CDR2 is YFSETQ. The CDR3 region has the DNA TGCGCCAGCAGGGGGGCGGGAAGCTCCTACAATGAGCAGTTCTTC. It yields the protein CASRGAGSSYNEQFF.

This rearrangement joins TRBV12-3 or TRBV12-4 to TRBJ1-1, with D tentatively TRBD1 (5 bases). Trimming shortened V by 7 bases and J by 3 bases, and 12 bases separated the two germline ends. The CDR3 extends over 13 amino acids. The CDR3 bases are TGTGCCAGCATCAAACAGGTGTACACTGAAGCTTTCTTT. Translated, it gives CASIKQVYTEAFF.